Below, 21 T cell receptor beta chains from the same sample are listed, as sequenced in a study of blood T cell repertoires in COVID-19. Sequencing was performed with immunoSEQ multiplex PCR; in TCRdb, only in-frame clones are kept and a portion is missing. The sample records 250,000 or so clones, about 88% being singletons. Sequences were obtained from peripheral blood. Source of these receptors: a man younger than 45 with active or convalescent COVID-19.

This clone has a single count. The CDR3 DNA sequence: TGTGCCAGCAGCCCTACAGGGGACGGGGAGCTGTTTTTT. This sequence encodes CASSPTGDGELFF. This rearrangement joins TRBV7-8 to TRBJ2-2, with 7 bases matching TRBD1. The CDR3 sequence is 13 residues long. J was trimmed by 7 bases and V by 5 bases; bases with no gene match: 4. CDR1 is SGHVS and CDR2 is FQNEAQ in the germline V gene.

The V and J genes are TRBV7-2 and TRBJ1-5; 8 bases are shared with TRBD1. With 1 base clipped from V and 6 bases from J, the junction kept 8 bases outside the gene matches. CDR3 length: 16 residues. CDR1 is SGHTA and CDR2 is FQGNSA in the germline V gene. This chain's CDR3 is CASSLDRSGGGQPQHF. The CDR3, as DNA: TGTGCCAGCAGCTTAGACAGGTCAGGGGGCGGTCAGCCCCAGCATTTT.

As DNA, the CDR3 is TGCGCCAGCAGACAACCACTAGTTCTTCAGTACTTC. It translates to CASRQPLVLQYF. This chain links TRBV4-3 with TRBJ2-7; D is possibly TRBD2 (5 bases). V was cut by 6 bases and J by 10 bases, with 16 bases left in between. This CDR3 has 12 residues. Germline V gene lookup returns CDR1 LGHNA and CDR2 YSLEER.

This clone was picked up one time. The gene calls are TRBV29-1 and TRBJ1-2; 12 bases map to TRBD1. Germline assignment: CDR1 SQVTM and CDR2 ANQGSEA. This CDR3 spans 16 amino acids. V trimming: 6 bases; J trimming: 5 bases; junction bases outside the gene matches: 13. CDR3 coding DNA: TGCAGCGTCCGGAACCGGGACAGGGGGCCGGGGTATGGCTACACCTTC. Protein product: CSVRNRDRGPGYGYTF. The full variable domain, completed using reference TRBV29-1 and TRBJ1-2, is SAVISQKPSRDICQRGTSLTIQCQVDSQVTMMFWYRQQPGQSLTLIATANQGSEATYESGFVIDKFPISRPNLTFSTLTVSNMSPEDSSIYLCSVRNRDRGPGYGYTFGSGTRLTVV.

The chain joins TRBV7-2 to TRBJ2-3; D call uncertain. The germline gives CDR1 SGHTA, CDR2 FQGNSA. V dropped 6 bases and J dropped 0 bases, with 10 bases sitting between them. This CDR3 comprises 14 residues. CDR3 region: CASSMVTSTDTQYF. The CDR3 DNA sequence: TGTGCCAGCAGTATGGTGACTAGCACAGATACGCAGTATTTT. Drawing the rest from reference TRBV7-2 and TRBJ2-3, the complete variable domain is GAGVSQSPSNKVTEKGKDVELRCDPISGHTALYWYRQSLGQGLEFLIYFQGNSAPDKSGLPSDRFSAERTGGSVSTLTIQRTQQEDSAVYLCASSMVTSTDTQYFGPGTRLTVL.

The chain links TRBV5-1 to TRBJ1-5; a weak D match, TRBD1 (5 bases). This CDR3 is 14 amino acids long. Trimming removed 3 bases at V and 1 base at J, with 8 bases between. CDR1 and CDR2 from the germline V gene are SGHRS and YFSETQ. The CDR3 here is CASSSGLSNQPQHF. DNA for the CDR3: TGCGCCAGCAGCTCAGGGCTGAGCAATCAGCCCCAGCATTTT.

The chain's CDR3 is CASSLEPPGGLYNEQFF. The DNA of the CDR3 is TGCGCCAGCAGCTTGGAGCCTCCGGGGGGTCTGTACAATGAGCAGTTCTTC. This chain connects TRBV5-1 to TRBJ2-1; 7 positions match TRBD2. V shed 0 bases and J 4 bases; nucleotides not matched to a gene: 10. The CDR3 contains 17 residues. Germline CDR1 SGHRS, CDR2 YFSETQ.

This chain links TRBV7-3 with TRBJ2-1; D gene ambiguous. CDR3 length equals 13 residues. Germline V gene data show CDR1 as SGHTA and CDR2 as FQGTGA. Between the trimmed V and J ends, which lost 0 bases and 7 bases, there was a span of 7 bases. The CDR3 region has the DNA TGTGCCAGCAGCTTAACGGAGCTTAATGAGCAGTTCTTC. As protein: CASSLTELNEQFF.

This clone was counted once. This CDR3 reads CATRSRGAYEQYF. CDR3 coding DNA: TGCGCCACCCGGTCCAGGGGGGCCTACGAGCAGTACTTC. The chain has TRBV10-2 and TRBJ2-7; D possibly corresponds to TRBD1 (7 bases). This CDR3 comprises 13 residues. Germline V gives CDR1 WSHSY, CDR2 SAAADI. V lost 10 bases to trimming and J lost 2 bases, with 15 bases between them.

This clone was recorded only once. The chain combines TRBV7-8 with TRBJ1-1; D gene uncertain. Looked up from germline, CDR1 is SGHVS and CDR2 is FQNEAQ. The CDR3 length is 14 residues. V was clipped by 1 base and J by 1 base, with 7 bases between them. The CDR3 bases are TGTGCCAGCAGCTTAGTTGGCTCGAACACTGAAGCTTTCTTT. Its translation is CASSLVGSNTEAFF.

The chain couples TRBV6-1 to TRBJ1-1, with TRBD1 as a possible D gene (6 bases). Germline V gives CDR1 MNHNS, CDR2 SASEGT. CDR3 length: 18 residues. V was cut by 2 bases and J by 0 bases, with 19 bases left in between. The CDR3 sequence is CASSEPLAGEWVNTEAFF. The CDR3 nucleotides are TGTGCCAGCAGTGAACCGCTGGCAGGGGAATGGGTGAACACTGAAGCTTTCTTT.

The gene calls are TRBV10-3 and TRBJ2-5, with 7 bases identical to TRBD2. Germline V gene lookup returns CDR1 ENHRY and CDR2 SYGVKD. The CDR3 consists of 16 residues. The V gene end was trimmed by 1 base and the J gene end by 2 bases; junction bases not matched to a gene: 7. CDR3 protein: CAISEFASGDQETQYF. The CDR3 bases are TGTGCCATCAGTGAGTTCGCTAGCGGTGATCAAGAGACCCAGTACTTC.

This sequence joins TRBV4-1 and TRBJ1-1; D is ambiguous. The CDR3 contains 16 residues. The germline V gene has CDR1 MGHRA and CDR2 YSYEKL. V lost 0 bases to trimming and J lost 1 base, with 12 bases between them. The CDR3 DNA is TGCGCCAGCAGCCAAGATACGCCTAATCGGAACACTGAAGCTTTCTTT. Its protein is CASSQDTPNRNTEAFF.

The genes are TRBV2 and TRBJ2-3; 9 bases match TRBD2. The CDR3 totals 15 residues. With V trimmed by 7 bases and J by 2 bases, 7 bases remained unmatched. The germline gives CDR1 SNHLY, CDR2 FYNNEI. The CDR3 region is CASMGLAGTTDTQYF. The CDR3 region has the DNA TGTGCCAGCATGGGTCTAGCGGGGACCACAGATACGCAGTATTTT.

This clone appeared once. The V and J genes are TRBV6-1 and TRBJ2-1; 8 bases agree with TRBD2. The CDR3 is made up of 15 amino acids. Germline V gene data show CDR1 as MNHNS and CDR2 as SASEGT. Trimming removed 2 bases from V and 5 bases from J; junction bases left unmatched: 5. The CDR3: CASSEYGLAHNEQFF. CDR3 DNA: TGTGCCAGCAGTGAATACGGACTAGCTCACAATGAGCAGTTCTTC.

This chain's CDR3 is CASSRNRGNTEAFF. CDR3 nucleotides: TGTGCCAGCAGCCGGAACAGGGGGAACACTGAAGCTTTCTTT. This sequence joins TRBV3-1 (or the pseudogene TRBV3-2) and TRBJ1-1, with TRBD1 matching 7 bases. The CDR3 extends over 14 amino acids. The V and J ends lost 4 bases and 1 base, in that order; junction bases with no gene match: 3. Germline V gene data show CDR1 as LGHDT and CDR2 as YNNKEL (reference sequence).

This sequence joins TRBV11-2 and TRBJ2-7, with D maybe TRBD2 (5 bases). The length of the CDR3 is 14 residues. Trimming took 5 bases from V and 2 from J, leaving 13 bases between them. CDR1 is SGHAT, CDR2 FQNNGV, per germline. CDR3 nucleotide sequence: TGTGCCAGCAGCCAGACTACCCGACCCTACGAGCAGTACTTC. This sequence encodes CASSQTTRPYEQYF.

This CDR3 is CASSLWEGNYEQYF. The CDR3 nucleotides read TGTGCCAGCAGCTTGTGGGAGGGAAACTACGAGCAGTACTTC. The rearrangement links TRBV5-5 to TRBJ2-7; 7 bases align to TRBD2. With V trimmed by 1 base and J by 3 bases, 4 bases remained unmatched. This CDR3 region has 14 residues. Germline CDR1 SGHKS, CDR2 YYEKEE (reference sequence).

This chain uses TRBV11-3 with TRBJ2-1, with TRBD2 as a possible D gene (6 bases). V lost 3 bases and J lost 7, with 16 bases in between. The germline V gene has CDR1 SGHNT and CDR2 YENEEA. This CDR3 is built from 15 residues. CDR3 nucleotides: TGTGCCAGCAGCTTGGGGGAGGTAGGGGATAATGAGCAGTTCTTC. Translating gives CASSLGEVGDNEQFF.

V and J are TRBV7-2 and TRBJ2-5, with D maybe TRBD1 (6 bases). V lost 3 bases and J 4 bases, leaving 12 bases between the germline ends. Germline-derived CDR1 and CDR2 are SGHTA and FQGNSA. The CDR3 loop spans 14 amino acids. The CDR3 loop is CASSLGRGRETQYF. The CDR3 DNA is TGTGCCAGCAGCTTGGGCAGGGGAAGAGAGACCCAGTACTTC.

The chain is built from TRBV2 and TRBJ2-3; TRBD2 agrees at 12 bases. The CDR3 has 15 residues. Germline CDR1 reads SNHLY; CDR2 reads FYNNEI. V shed 8 bases, J shed 2 bases, and the junction held 5 bases outside the gene matches. CDR3 nucleotides: TGTGCCAGCCGAAGACTAGCGGGGGTCACAGATACGCAGTATTTT. Protein: CASRRLAGVTDTQYF.